The 4 T cell receptor beta chains given below trace back to one sample, sequenced in a study of blood T cell repertoires in COVID-19. Assay used: immunoSEQ multiplex PCR; TCRdb lists only in-frame clones, some missing. This table has around 75,000 clones, about four fifths appearing once. What was sequenced was peripheral blood. The source of these receptors is a woman over 75 with active or convalescent COVID-19.

The chain has TRBV11-3 and TRBJ2-1; the D is unclear. CDR3 length: 15 residues. Trimming removed 1 base from V and 4 bases from J, with 11 bases in between. CDR1 SGHNT and CDR2 YENEEA come from the germline V gene. CDR3 DNA: TGTGCCAGCAGCTTAGGTGGTAGCCAGTACAATGAGCAGTTCTTC. Translation gives CASSLGGSQYNEQFF.

This chain uses TRBV18 with TRBJ1-5; D is perhaps TRBD1 (6 bases). Deletions cut 4 bases from V and 7 bases from J, with 11 bases between. Per the germline V gene, CDR1 is KGHSH and CDR2 is LQKENI. CDR3 size: 13 residues. DNA of the CDR3: TGTGCCAGCTCACGAGCAGGGGTCCAGCCCCAGCATTTT. Translation gives CASSRAGVQPQHF.

This sequence joins TRBV2 and TRBJ1-6; 11 positions match TRBD1. V gave up 6 bases and J gave up 9 bases; unmatched junction bases: 10. The CDR3 consists of 16 residues. Germline CDR1 SNHLY, CDR2 FYNNEI. For the CDR3, the DNA is TGTGCCAGCAGGGGAACTCCCGGGACAGGGGGTTCACCCCTCCACTTT. Its translation: CASRGTPGTGGSPLHF.

On this clone itself: The junction does not match germline at one end; this may be a read error. The V call is TRBV29-1, the J call TRBJ1-2, with 7 bases identical to TRBD1. Germline-derived CDR1 and CDR2 are SQVTM and ANQGSEA. The CDR3 spans 12 residues. CDR3 nucleotide sequence: TGCAGCGCATTACAGGGGAACTACGGCTACACCTTC. Translating it yields CSALQGNYGYTF.